The 18 T cell receptor beta chains listed next were all sequenced from one sample in a study of molecular identifiers for immune sequencing clone quantification. From the PCR reads, TCRdb called clonotypes with MiXCR, one entry per CDR3 protein. The sample lists about half a million distinct CDR3 sequences; roughly 23% were seen once. The sequenced material came from naive CD8+ T cells from blood, with Jurkat cell RNA spiked in. Regarding subset: FACS-sorted CD8+CD4-CCR7+CD45RA+ naive T cells. These receptors were obtained from a human donor in good health. Some libraries in this study had Jurkat cell RNA spiked in.

This chain joins TRBV20-1 and TRBJ1-1, with D possibly being TRBD1 (5 bases). V lost 3 bases and J 7 bases, leaving 12 bases between the germline ends. The CDR3 runs to 12 residues. CDR1 and CDR2 (germline): DFQATT, SNEGSKA (reference sequence). The CDR3 is CSARPGMGEAFF. CDR3 nucleotides: TGCAGTGCTAGGCCAGGGATGGGTGAAGCTTTCTTT.

The gene calls are TRBV2 and TRBJ2-1; 7 nucleotides line up with TRBD2. This CDR3 has 15 amino acids. The V segment lost 6 bases and the J segment 1 base; nucleotides outside the gene matches: 6. Germline CDR1 and CDR2: SNHLY and FYNNEI. This CDR3 is CASRETSASYNEQFF. CDR3 nucleotides: TGTGCCAGCAGAGAAACTAGCGCTTCCTACAATGAGCAGTTCTTC. The variable domain in full, with the rest retrieved from reference TRBV2 and TRBJ2-1, is EPEVTQTPSHQVTQMGQEVILRCVPISNHLYFYWYRQILGQKVEFLVSFYNNEISEKSEIFDDQFSVERPDGSNFTLKIRSTKLEDSAMYFCASRETSASYNEQFFGPGTRLTVL.

The chain joins TRBV12-3 or TRBV12-4 to TRBJ1-2, with 8 bases aligning to TRBD1. V lost 5 bases to trimming and J lost 0 bases; unmatched junction nucleotides: 5. The CDR3 contains 15 residues. Written as DNA, the CDR3 is TGTGCCAGCAGTCCGGACAGGGCAGCTAACTATGGCTACACCTTC. This sequence encodes CASSPDRAANYGYTF.

V and J are TRBV20-1 and TRBJ2-7; D unclear. With 6 bases removed from V and 3 bases from J, the gap between germline ends came to 18 bases. The CDR3 contains 14 residues. Germline CDR1 and CDR2: DFQATT and SNEGSKA (reference sequence). The CDR3 region is CSAPYDKPDYEQYF. CDR3 sequence (DNA): TGCAGTGCCCCCTACGATAAACCTGACTACGAGCAGTACTTC.

Turning to this clonotype: A single base separates this from a much larger clone, so it may be a read error. The gene calls are TRBV27 and TRBJ2-1; 10 bases map to TRBD2. The germline V gene has CDR1 MNHEY and CDR2 SMNVEV (reference sequence). Trimming took 6 bases from V and 4 from J; bases not matched to a gene: 3. This CDR3 has 14 amino acids. In nucleotides, the CDR3 is TGTGCCAGCAGGCCTAGCGGGGGTTACAATGAGCAGTTCTTC. It encodes CASRPSGGYNEQFF.

This clonotype was seen at least ten times. The chain joins TRBV6-5 to TRBJ2-7; D uncertain. Trimming shortened V by 0 bases and J by 0 bases, and 3 bases separated the two germline ends. The V gene's germline CDR1 is MNHEY and CDR2 SVGAGI. The CDR3 loop spans 13 amino acids. The CDR3 here is CASSYSVSYEQYF. DNA of the CDR3: TGTGCCAGCAGTTACTCCGTCTCCTACGAGCAGTACTTC.

This clonotype was counted between two and nine times. The rearrangement links TRBV4-1 to TRBJ1-4, with 10 nucleotides matching TRBD1. From germline, CDR1 is MGHRA and CDR2 YSYEKL. The V gene end was trimmed by 3 bases and the J gene end by 6 bases; junction bases not matched to a gene: 4. This CDR3 region has 15 residues. Written as DNA, the CDR3 is TGCGCCAGCAGCCAGACAGGGGGCGCATATGAAAAACTGTTTTTT. Its protein product is CASSQTGGAYEKLFF.

This clonotype was detected ten times or more. The chain joins TRBV5-1 to TRBJ1-1; D is uncertain. The CDR3 has 14 residues. From germline, CDR1 is SGHRS and CDR2 YFSETQ. Trimming cost V 3 bases and J 2 bases, with 11 bases left between them. The CDR3 loop is CASSSPGENTEAFF. For the CDR3, the DNA is TGCGCCAGCAGCTCGCCAGGTGAAAACACTGAAGCTTTCTTT.

This clonotype appeared once. A much larger clone differs by one base, so this may be a read error. The rearrangement joins TRBV7-9 to TRBJ2-7, with TRBD2 matching over 14 bases. Trimming at V came to 4 bases and at J to 8 bases, leaving 19 bases not matched to a gene. This CDR3 spans 19 amino acids. Per the germline V gene, CDR1 is SEHNR and CDR2 is FQNEAQ (reference sequence). CDR3 in amino acids: CASSSQSGTSGSLAYKQYF. CDR3 DNA sequence: TGTGCCAGCAGCTCTCAGTCCGGGACTAGCGGGAGTCTGGCGTATAAGCAGTACTTC.

This clonotype appeared many times. The chain has TRBV2 and TRBJ1-1; D not certain. With 1 base removed from V and 0 bases from J, the gap between germline ends came to 6 bases. Germline V gene lookup returns CDR1 SNHLY and CDR2 FYNNEI. The CDR3 spans 14 residues. This chain's CDR3 is CASSEGLMNTEAFF. CDR3 DNA sequence: TGTGCCAGCAGTGAAGGGCTGATGAACACTGAAGCTTTCTTT.

There are many counts of this clonotype. The chain couples TRBV7-2 to TRBJ2-7; maybe TRBD2 (6 bases). The CDR3 totals 16 residues. Germline assignment: CDR1 SGHTA and CDR2 FQGNSA. The V end lost 0 bases, the J end lost 3 bases, and 15 bases lay between the germline ends. DNA of the CDR3: TGTGCCAGCAGCTTAGCGCGCGGGGCGTCCGGCTACGAGCAGTACTTC. It translates to CASSLARGASGYEQYF.

This rearrangement joins TRBV13 to TRBJ1-3; D is ambiguous. Per the germline V gene, CDR1 is PRHDT and CDR2 is FYEKMQ (reference sequence). Trimming left V 6 bases short and J 5 bases short, with 14 bases between. The CDR3 consists of 14 residues. DNA of the CDR3: TGTGCCAGCAGTTCCACAGCGAGCAGAAACACCATATATTTT. Its translation is CASSSTASRNTIYF.

The chain uses TRBV7-2 and TRBJ2-1; D may be TRBD2 (5 bases). Trimming took off 7 bases at V and 7 bases at J, with 14 bases between the two ends. Germline-derived CDR1 and CDR2 are SGHTA and FQGNSA. This CDR3 comprises 13 residues. CDR3 nucleotides: TGTGCCAGCACCCCCGGGGTTATGAATGAGCAGTTCTTC. Protein product: CASTPGVMNEQFF.

This clonotype was observed a few times. The V and J genes are TRBV27 and TRBJ1-1; D perhaps matches TRBD1 (6 bases). Germline-derived CDR1 and CDR2 are MNHEY and SMNVEV (reference sequence). The CDR3 covers 14 residues. V was shortened by 5 bases and J by 0 bases, with 10 bases between the two germline ends. As DNA, the CDR3 is TGTGCCAGCAGTGCAGACAGGTTGAACACTGAAGCTTTCTTT. Its translation is CASSADRLNTEAFF.

A word on this clonotype: One junction end does not reproduce the germline sequence, and a read error may be involved. This chain links TRBV4-2 with TRBJ1-1, with D unclear. This CDR3 has 16 amino acids. Germline CDR1 is LGHNA and CDR2 is YNFKEQ. CDR3 sequence: CASSQEKASFDTGAFF. The DNA for the CDR3 is TGTGCCAGCAGCCAAGAAAAAGCCTCATTTGACACTGGAGCTTTCTTT.

This clonotype was observed many times. This chain links TRBV29-1 with TRBJ2-1, with 8 bases lining up with TRBD2. The V gene's germline CDR1 is SQVTM and CDR2 ANQGSEA. The CDR3 runs to 17 residues. The V gene end was trimmed by 3 bases and the J gene end by 0 bases; junction bases not matched to a gene: 10. Here the CDR3 reads CSVDGREAESSYNEQFF. In nucleotides, the CDR3 is TGCAGCGTTGACGGGCGGGAGGCCGAGAGCTCCTACAATGAGCAGTTCTTC.

This clonotype appeared a few times. The gene calls are TRBV29-1 and TRBJ2-7; no clear D gene. V lost 2 bases and J lost 5, with 10 bases in between. This CDR3 contains 12 residues. Germline V gene lookup returns CDR1 SQVTM and CDR2 ANQGSEA. CDR3 nucleotides: TGCAGCGTTGAAAGCCCAGACGACGAGCAGTACTTC. The encoded protein is CSVESPDDEQYF.

This clonotype showed up just a few times. The chain links TRBV4-3 to TRBJ2-7; TRBD1 might be the D (6 bases). Germline V gene data show CDR1 as LGHNA and CDR2 as YSLEER. The CDR3 runs to 16 residues. Trimming took 0 bases from V and 2 from J, leaving 14 bases between them. Here the CDR3 reads CASSQDLGQLPYEQYF. The CDR3, as DNA: TGCGCCAGCAGCCAAGATCTTGGACAGCTACCCTACGAGCAGTACTTC.